This is a list of T cell receptor beta chains from one sample in a study of blood T cell repertoires in COVID-19. Measured with immunoSEQ multiplex PCR; TCRdb has only the in-frame clones, and not every one. This table has 29,000 or so clones, approximately 84% appearing once. The material sequenced was peripheral blood. These receptors originate from an elderly man with active COVID-19. Both conserved end residues are part of each CDR3. Fields, in order: D gene, J gene, V gene, CDR3 length, clone size, CDR3 protein, CDR3 DNA. A D gene is named only where the DNA matches it firmly. A row's size may be missing; if present it is once, few, many or a size class.

-,TRBJ1-1,TRBV15,14,-,CATSRTGQHTEAFF,TGTGCCACCAGCAGGACAGGACAGCACACTGAAGCTTTCTTT
-,TRBJ1-1,TRBV12-3/TRBV12-4,13,few,CASSLRQNTEAFF,TGTGCCAGCAGTTTGAGGCAGAACACTGAAGCTTTCTTT
TRBD2,TRBJ2-7,TRBV5-1,18,few,CASSLTWRGGPNSYEQYF,TGCGCCAGCAGCTTGACATGGCGGGGGGGCCCAAACTCCTACGAGCAGTACTTC
-,TRBJ1-1,TRBV9,13,-,CASSGAVNTEAFF,TGTGCCAGCAGTGGGGCCGTGAACACTGAAGCTTTCTTT
-,TRBJ2-7,TRBV2,15,-,CAIVKPGTYHNEQYF,TGTGCCATCGTTAAGCCCGGGACTTACCACAACGAGCAGTACTTC
-,TRBJ1-3,TRBV5-5,15,-,CASSSITGSGNTIYF,TGTGCCAGCAGTTCCATTACGGGCTCTGGAAACACCATATATTTT
TRBD2,TRBJ2-5,TRBV7-8,21,-,CASSRVVARHSGGMFLETQYF,TGTGCCAGCAGCCGAGTAGTAGCGAGACATAGCGGGGGGATGTTCTTAGAGACCCAGTACTTC
TRBD1,TRBJ1-2,TRBV11-2,15,-,CASSLESNRGYGYTF,TGTGCCAGCAGCTTAGAGTCGAACAGGGGGTACGGCTACACCTTC
-,TRBJ2-4,TRBV18,15,few,CASSPQRGQGYIQYF,TGTGCCAGCTCACCTCAAAGAGGACAAGGATACATTCAGTACTTC
-,TRBJ2-1,TRBV2,15,-,CASSVGRGGYNEQFF,TGTGCCAGCAGTGTAGGCAGGGGAGGGTACAATGAGCAGTTCTTC
-,TRBJ1-2,TRBV4-1,15,-,CASSQVRQANYGYTF,TGCGCCAGCAGCCAAGTCAGACAAGCTAACTATGGCTACACCTTC
TRBD1,TRBJ1-1,TRBV5-1,14,-,CASSGRTGGLEAFF,TGCGCCAGCAGCGGGCGGACAGGGGGGCTAGAAGCTTTCTTT
-,TRBJ2-3,TRBV19,17,-,CASSMGFTGVYTDTQYF,TGTGCCAGTAGTATGGGGTTCACCGGGGTATATACAGATACGCAGTATTTT
-,TRBJ1-4,TRBV15,16,-,CATSRKTAATNEKLFF,TGTGCCACCAGCAGAAAAACGGCGGCAACTAATGAAAAACTGTTTTTT
TRBD2,TRBJ2-5,TRBV3-1/TRBV3-2,17,-,CASSPGTSGGAGETQYF,TGTGCCAGCAGCCCCGGGACTAGCGGGGGGGCCGGGGAGACCCAGTACTTC
TRBD1,TRBJ2-7,TRBV9,17,-,CASSVGGQVRGSYEQYF,TGTGCCAGCAGCGTAGGGGGACAGGTACGTGGGTCCTACGAGCAGTACTTC
TRBD2,TRBJ2-6,TRBV7-3,18,-,CASSLRGRESSGANVLTF,TGTGCCAGCAGCTTACGAGGGAGGGAGAGCTCTGGGGCCAACGTCCTGACTTTC
-,TRBJ1-2,TRBV12-3/TRBV12-4,13,-,CASSLPPNYGYTF,TGTGCCAGCAGTTTACCTCCTAACTATGGCTACACCTTC
TRBD1,TRBJ2-1,TRBV4-1,20,-,CASSPRGTGKSGEPYNEQFF,TGCGCCAGCAGCCCCAGGGGGACAGGGAAATCCGGGGAACCATACAATGAGCAGTTCTTC
-,TRBJ2-2,TRBV11-1,15,-,CASSFAPTRTGELFF,TGTGCCAGCAGCTTCGCCCCAACTCGCACCGGGGAGCTGTTTTTT
-,TRBJ1-2,TRBV5-6,15,-,CASSLFGNLNYGYTF,TGTGCCAGCAGCTTGTTCGGGAATTTAAACTATGGCTACACCTTC
TRBD1,TRBJ1-5,TRBV19,16,-,CASSIDGTGLGQPQHF,TGTGCCAGTAGTATAGACGGGACAGGGCTAGGTCAGCCCCAGCATTTT
TRBD1,TRBJ1-1,TRBV18,16,once,CASSPSGGGTLSEAFF,TGTGCCAGCTCACCATCAGGGGGTGGGACCCTCTCTGAAGCTTTCTTT
TRBD2,TRBJ2-3,TRBV6-6,17,-,CASSQVAGGMGTDTQYF,TGTGCCAGCAGTCAGGTAGCGGGGGGGATGGGCACAGATACGCAGTATTTT
-,TRBJ2-7,TRBV25-1,13,-,CASSGHVLYEQYF,TGTGCCAGCAGCGGACACGTACTCTACGAGCAGTACTTC
-,TRBJ1-1,TRBV18,15,few,CASSRELQSGTEAFF,TGTGCCAGCTCCCGGGAACTGCAAAGCGGCACTGAAGCTTTCTTT
-,TRBJ1-5,TRBV6-5,14,-,CASSTLRANQPQHF,TGTGCCAGCAGTACCCTCAGGGCCAATCAGCCCCAGCATTTT
TRBD1,TRBJ1-1,TRBV6-5,14,-,CASAHRGLNTEAFF,TGTGCCAGCGCACACAGGGGGTTGAACACTGAAGCTTTCTTT
TRBD1,TRBJ1-2,TRBV27,14,-,CASSLSKAGGGYTF,TGTGCCAGCAGTTTATCGAAGGCAGGGGGCGGCTACACCTTC
-,TRBJ2-1,TRBV6-5,11,-,CASGGAREQFF,TGTGCCAGCGGGGGGGCCAGGGAGCAGTTCTTC
-,TRBJ2-4,TRBV27,14,once,CASSYGLAKNIQYF,TGTGCCAGCAGTTATGGGCTAGCCAAAAACATTCAGTACTTC
-,TRBJ1-5,TRBV10-2,19,-,CASSESWWGGLSKDQPQHF,TGCGCCAGCAGTGAGTCGTGGTGGGGGGGTCTTTCTAAGGATCAGCCCCAGCATTTT
-,TRBJ2-4,TRBV14,12,-,CASSAGRNIQYF,TGTGCCAGCAGCGCGGGGCGAAACATTCAGTACTTC
-,TRBJ1-5,TRBV18,13,few,CASSYGGNQPQHF,TGTGCCAGCTCATACGGCGGGAATCAGCCCCAGCATTTT
-,TRBJ2-3,TRBV18,12,-,CASSPLGDTQYF,TGTGCCAGCTCACCCCTCGGAGATACGCAGTATTTT
-,TRBJ1-1,TRBV11-2,14,-,CASSFGRVGTEAFF,TGTGCCAGCAGCTTCGGCAGGGTGGGCACTGAAGCTTTCTTT
-,TRBJ2-3,TRBV4-1,15,once,CASSQDQAWADTQYF,TGCGCCAGCAGCCAAGATCAGGCGTGGGCAGATACGCAGTATTTT
-,TRBJ2-2,TRBV6-2/TRBV6-3,15,-,CASSFGLTNTGELFF,TGTGCCAGCAGCTTTGGACTCACGAACACCGGGGAGCTGTTTTTT
-,TRBJ1-5,TRBV30,16,-,CAWSFSGTLSNQPQHF,TGTGCCTGGAGCTTTTCCGGGACACTTAGCAATCAGCCCCAGCATTTT
-,TRBJ1-5,TRBV19,16,few,CASSSQDVGSGQPQHF,TGTGCCAGTAGTTCCCAGGACGTAGGGAGCGGTCAGCCCCAGCATTTT
-,TRBJ2-5,TRBV19,15,-,CASTRGGAGGETQYF,TGTGCCAGTACCCGTGGAGGGGCCGGCGGGGAGACCCAGTACTTC
TRBD1,TRBJ2-2,TRBV3-1/TRBV3-2,16,-,CASSQEGGQGARELFF,TGTGCCAGCAGCCAAGAAGGAGGACAGGGGGCCAGGGAGCTGTTTTTT
TRBD1,TRBJ2-3,TRBV5-1,14,-,CASSPGQDTDTQYF,TGCGCCAGCAGCCCTGGACAGGATACAGATACGCAGTATTTT